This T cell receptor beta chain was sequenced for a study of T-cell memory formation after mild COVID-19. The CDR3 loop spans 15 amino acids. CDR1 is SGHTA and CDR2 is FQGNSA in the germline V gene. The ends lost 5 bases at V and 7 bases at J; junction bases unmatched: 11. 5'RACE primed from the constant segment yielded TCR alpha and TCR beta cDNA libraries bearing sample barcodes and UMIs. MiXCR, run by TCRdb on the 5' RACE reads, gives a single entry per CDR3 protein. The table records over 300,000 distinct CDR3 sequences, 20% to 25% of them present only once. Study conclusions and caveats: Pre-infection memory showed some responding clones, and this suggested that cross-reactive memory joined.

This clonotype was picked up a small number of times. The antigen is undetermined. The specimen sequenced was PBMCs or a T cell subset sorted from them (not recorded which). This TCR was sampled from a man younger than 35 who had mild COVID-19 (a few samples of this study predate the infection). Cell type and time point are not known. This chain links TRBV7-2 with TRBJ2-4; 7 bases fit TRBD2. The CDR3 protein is CASSPWKFGGNIQYF. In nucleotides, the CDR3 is TGTGCCAGCAGCCCCTGGAAGTTCGGGGGGAACATTCAGTACTTC.